This T cell receptor (beta chain) was sequenced during a study of T cell repertoires in cytomegalovirus infection. Background on the study: The authors used CMV epitopes that were HLA-C-restricted (recently identified) and HLA-B-restricted (well studied). Public TCR beta signature analysis indicated the presence of both CMV infection and matching HLA type.

Findings and limits, study-wide: The cumulative frequency of public TCR beta families identified carriers of CMV plus the relevant HLA. Ex vivo responses were dominated by HLA-C-restricted CMV-specific TCR beta clonotypes.

About this clonotype itself: Antigen specificity is unknown.

TCRdb re-analysed the reads in MiXCR, keeping a single row per CDR3 protein. The table includes 230,000 or so distinct CDR3 sequences, 35% to 40% detected once. Trimming pared 4 bases from V and 6 bases from J, leaving 13 bases between. Germline CDR1 and CDR2: DFQATT and SNEGSKA (reference sequence). This CDR3 spans 12 amino acids. The receptor's source is a human donor in good health (CMV status not recorded). Some clones in this sample may be carry-over from other donors' samples. This rearrangement joins TRBV20-1 to TRBJ2-7; either TRBD1 or TRBD2 may fit D (5 bases each). This specimen consisted of CD8+ T cells from cultured PBMCs, obtained from culture after CMV antigen stimulation. In nucleotides, the CDR3 is TGCAGTGCTACCCCCGGGGCTTCCGAGCAGTACTTC. It yields the protein CSATPGASEQYF.